The rows below give T cell receptor beta chains drawn from one sample of a study of CD8 T cells in ankylosing spondylitis. TCRdb called the 5' RACE reads again in MiXCR, with one record for every CDR3 protein. The sample shows almost 250,000 distinct CDR3 sequences, roughly a third of them seen only once. Material: blood, either unsorted or a sorted T cell fraction (not recorded which). The origin of the receptors is a male donor with ankylosing spondylitis or in good health (not recorded which). Each CDR3 is given with its conserved first and last residue. A D gene is named only where the DNA matches it firmly. Not every row has a clone size; where given, it reads once, few, many or a size class.

CDR3nt: TGCGCCAGCAGCTTGGACGACGGGACAGGGATGGTGGGCTACACCTTC
CDR3aa: CASSLDDGTGMVGYTF
j_gene: TRBJ1-2
d_gene: TRBD1
abundance: NA
v_gene: TRBV5-1

CDR3nt: TGTGCCAGCAGTTTCCAGGACAGCCCTTCTGGAAACACCATATATTTT
CDR3aa: CASSFQDSPSGNTIYF
j_gene: TRBJ1-3
d_gene: NA
abundance: few
v_gene: TRBV28

CDR3nt: TGTGCCAGCAGCCCAGACAGGGGGGGGACAGATACGCAGTATTTT
CDR3aa: CASSPDRGGTDTQYF
j_gene: TRBJ2-3
d_gene: TRBD1
abundance: NA
v_gene: TRBV7-2

CDR3nt: TGCAGCGTTGAGAGGGGTCGGGGAGATACGCAGTATTTT
CDR3aa: CSVERGRGDTQYF
j_gene: TRBJ2-3
d_gene: NA
abundance: few
v_gene: TRBV29-1

CDR3nt: TGTGCCAGCAGTAGAGTGACAGGATCAAATTCACCCCTCCACTTT
CDR3aa: CASSRVTGSNSPLHF
j_gene: TRBJ1-6
d_gene: NA
abundance: many
v_gene: TRBV6-1

CDR3nt: TGTGCCAGCAGCTTAGGGGGACAGGCGACCTACGAGCAGTACTTC
CDR3aa: CASSLGGQATYEQYF
j_gene: TRBJ2-7
d_gene: TRBD1
abundance: few
v_gene: TRBV7-9

CDR3nt: TGTGCCAGCAGAAACAGGGGGCGCCGCACAGATACGCAGTATTTT
CDR3aa: CASRNRGRRTDTQYF
j_gene: TRBJ2-3
d_gene: TRBD1
abundance: NA
v_gene: TRBV12-3/TRBV12-4

CDR3nt: TGTGCCAGCAGCCAGCAGGGGGGTGAGCAGTTCTTC
CDR3aa: CASSQQGGEQFF
j_gene: TRBJ2-1
d_gene: NA
abundance: NA
v_gene: TRBV6-2/TRBV6-3

CDR3nt: TGTGCCAGCAGCCGATGGGGCGGGGGACAGGGCGCAGATACGCAGTATTTT
CDR3aa: CASSRWGGGQGADTQYF
j_gene: TRBJ2-3
d_gene: TRBD1
abundance: NA
v_gene: TRBV12-3/TRBV12-4

CDR3nt: TGTGCCAGCAGTTTGGGACTAGCGGAGATCTACGAGCAGTACTTC
CDR3aa: CASSLGLAEIYEQYF
j_gene: TRBJ2-7
d_gene: TRBD2
abundance: few
v_gene: TRBV12-3/TRBV12-4

CDR3nt: TGTGCCAGCAGTCCACATGCAATTCTAAACACCATATATTTT
CDR3aa: CASSPHAILNTIYF
j_gene: TRBJ1-3
d_gene: NA
abundance: few
v_gene: TRBV12-3/TRBV12-4

CDR3nt: TGCGCCAGCAGCCCGGGACCGGAGAACACTGAAGCTTTCTTT
CDR3aa: CASSPGPENTEAFF
j_gene: TRBJ1-1
d_gene: NA
abundance: NA
v_gene: TRBV5-1

CDR3nt: TGTGCCAGCAAACCTCAGGGGGGGAGCACAGATACGCAGTATTTT
CDR3aa: CASKPQGGSTDTQYF
j_gene: TRBJ2-3
d_gene: NA
abundance: few
v_gene: TRBV5-6

CDR3nt: TGTGCCAGCAGGCGGACAGGGGCCAACTCTGGAAACACCATATATTTT
CDR3aa: CASRRTGANSGNTIYF
j_gene: TRBJ1-3
d_gene: TRBD1
abundance: few
v_gene: TRBV12-3/TRBV12-4

CDR3nt: TGTGCCAGCAGTTTTGGAAGTCCCACAGATACGCAGTATTTT
CDR3aa: CASSFGSPTDTQYF
j_gene: TRBJ2-3
d_gene: NA
abundance: NA
v_gene: TRBV27

CDR3nt: TGTGCCAGCAGCCCCAGGACCGACCGCACTGAAGCTTTCTTT
CDR3aa: CASSPRTDRTEAFF
j_gene: TRBJ1-1
d_gene: NA
abundance: few
v_gene: TRBV5-5

CDR3nt: TGTGCCAGCAACACGGATGTCCCTGGGCTGTTTTTT
CDR3aa: CASNTDVPGLFF
j_gene: TRBJ2-2
d_gene: NA
abundance: NA
v_gene: TRBV12-3/TRBV12-4

CDR3nt: TGTGCCAGCAGTTTCGGGACTAGCGGGGGCACGGTGAACACAGATACGCAGTATTTT
CDR3aa: CASSFGTSGGTVNTDTQYF
j_gene: TRBJ2-3
d_gene: TRBD2
abundance: few
v_gene: TRBV28

CDR3nt: TGCAGTGCCGACCCGGGACAGACGACAGATACGCAGTATTTT
CDR3aa: CSADPGQTTDTQYF
j_gene: TRBJ2-3
d_gene: TRBD1
abundance: NA
v_gene: TRBV20-1

CDR3nt: TGTGCCAGCAGCTTAGAACGGGGGTCAATCTCCTACGAGCAGTACTTC
CDR3aa: CASSLERGSISYEQYF
j_gene: TRBJ2-7
d_gene: NA
abundance: NA
v_gene: TRBV7-6

CDR3nt: TGTGCCAGCAGTTTAGCGGGGGGGCACTACGAGCAGTACTTC
CDR3aa: CASSLAGGHYEQYF
j_gene: TRBJ2-7
d_gene: NA
abundance: few
v_gene: TRBV12-3/TRBV12-4

CDR3nt: TGTGCCAGCACCAAGGGGTGGGGCTACGAGCAGTACTTC
CDR3aa: CASTKGWGYEQYF
j_gene: TRBJ2-7
d_gene: NA
abundance: many
v_gene: TRBV6-1

CDR3nt: TGTGCCAGCAGCCTCGGGGCAGGGTGGGCAGCTTTCTTT
CDR3aa: CASSLGAGWAAFF
j_gene: TRBJ1-1
d_gene: NA
abundance: NA
v_gene: TRBV12-3/TRBV12-4